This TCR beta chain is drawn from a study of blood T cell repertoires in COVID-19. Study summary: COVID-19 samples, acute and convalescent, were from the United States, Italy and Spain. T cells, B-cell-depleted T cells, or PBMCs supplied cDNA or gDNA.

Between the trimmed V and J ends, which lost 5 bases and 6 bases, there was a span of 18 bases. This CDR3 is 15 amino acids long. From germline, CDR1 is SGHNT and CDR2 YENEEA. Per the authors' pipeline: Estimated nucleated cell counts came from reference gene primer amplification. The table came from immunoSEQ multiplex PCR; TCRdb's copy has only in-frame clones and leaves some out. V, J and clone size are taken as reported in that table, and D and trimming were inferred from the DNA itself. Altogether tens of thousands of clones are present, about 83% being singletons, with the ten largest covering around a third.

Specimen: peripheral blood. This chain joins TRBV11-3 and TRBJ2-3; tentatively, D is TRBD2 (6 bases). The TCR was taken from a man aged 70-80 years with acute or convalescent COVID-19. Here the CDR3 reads CASSLGAGPRDTQYF. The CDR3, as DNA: TGTGCCAGCAGCCTTGGCGCGGGGCCCCGCGATACGCAGTATTTT. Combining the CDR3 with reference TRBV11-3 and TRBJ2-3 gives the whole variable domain EAGVVQSPRYKIIEKKQPVAFWCNPISGHNTLYWYLQNLGQGPELLIRYENEEAVDDSQLPKDRFSAERLKGVDSTLKIQPAELGDSAVYLCASSLGAGPRDTQYFGPGTRLTVL.